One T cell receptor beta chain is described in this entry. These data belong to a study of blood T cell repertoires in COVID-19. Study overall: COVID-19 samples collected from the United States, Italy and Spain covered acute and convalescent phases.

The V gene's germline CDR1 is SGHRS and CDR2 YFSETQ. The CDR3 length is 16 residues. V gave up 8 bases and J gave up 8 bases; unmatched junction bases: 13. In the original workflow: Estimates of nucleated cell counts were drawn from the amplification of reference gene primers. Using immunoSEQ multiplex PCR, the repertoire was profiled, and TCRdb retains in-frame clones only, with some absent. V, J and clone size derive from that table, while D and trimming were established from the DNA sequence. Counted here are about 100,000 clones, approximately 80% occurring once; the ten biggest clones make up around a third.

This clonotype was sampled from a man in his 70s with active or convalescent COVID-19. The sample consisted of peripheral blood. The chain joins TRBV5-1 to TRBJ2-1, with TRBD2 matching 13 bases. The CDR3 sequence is CASALPGLAGQDEQFF. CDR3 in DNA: TGCGCCAGTGCACTCCCGGGACTAGCGGGACAGGATGAGCAGTTCTTC. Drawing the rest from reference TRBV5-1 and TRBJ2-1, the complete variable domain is KAGVTQTPRYLIKTRGQQVTLSCSPISGHRSVSWYQQTPGQGLQFLFEYFSETQRNKGNFPGRFSGRQFSNSRSEMNVSTLELGDSALYLCASALPGLAGQDEQFFGPGTRLTVL.